These 30 T cell receptor beta chains share one sample of origin, sequenced in a study of T cell responses to AZD1222 COVID-19 vaccine. Libraries were prepared by immunoSEQ multiplex PCR; TCRdb keeps only in-frame clonotypes and omits some of them. The sample contains 140,000 to 150,000 clones, 75% to 90% of which appear only once. The sample was peripheral blood, taken on day 0 of MenACWY control vaccination. The receptors here all came from an adult in good health.

The chain is built from TRBV19 and TRBJ1-2; 12 nucleotides agree with TRBD1. Germline V gene data show CDR1 as LNHDA and CDR2 as SQIVND (reference sequence). V was pared by 5 bases and J by 7 bases, with 5 bases of the junction left unmatched. CDR3 size: 14 residues. The CDR3 nucleotides are TGTGCCAGTAGTCCGGGACAGGGGGCGGTTGGCTACACCTTC. This translates into CASSPGQGAVGYTF.

This clone was detected ten times or more. The chain is built from TRBV7-9 and TRBJ1-3, with 8 bases aligning to TRBD1. J lost 4 bases, V lost 5 bases, and 7 bases had no gene match. This CDR3 is built from 15 residues. CDR1 is SEHNR, CDR2 FQNEAQ, per germline (reference sequence). The CDR3 sequence is CASSQTGGQGNTIYF. As DNA, the CDR3 is TGTGCCAGCAGCCAAACAGGGGGACAAGGAAACACCATATATTTT.

The chain uses TRBV7-2 and TRBJ2-5; D gene unclear. The CDR3 sequence is 13 residues long. V was trimmed by 3 bases and J by 4 bases, leaving 9 bases between them. CDR1 and CDR2 from the germline V gene are SGHTA and FQGNSA. This chain's CDR3 is CASSFNYGETQYF. Here the CDR3 DNA reads TGTGCCAGCAGCTTTAACTACGGAGAGACCCAGTACTTC.

V is TRBV27 and J is TRBJ2-4; D remains ambiguous. CDR1 MNHEY and CDR2 SMNVEV come from the germline V gene (reference sequence). The germline V and J ends were trimmed by 4 bases and 0 bases, with 7 bases remaining between them. The CDR3 contains 14 residues. The CDR3 DNA is TGTGCCAGCAGTTCGGAAATAGCCAAAAACATTCAGTACTTC. This translates into CASSSEIAKNIQYF.

The V gene is TRBV7-9, the J gene TRBJ2-1; the match to TRBD2 covers 8 bases. The CDR3 has 14 residues. V was pared by 2 bases and J by 6 bases, with 3 bases of the junction left unmatched. Germline loops: CDR1 SEHNR, CDR2 FQNEAQ (reference sequence). The chain's CDR3 is CASSLSTSANEQFF. The DNA for the CDR3 is TGTGCCAGCAGCTTATCGACTAGCGCCAATGAGCAGTTCTTC.

J is TRBJ1-2 and V is TRBV6-1; tentatively, D is TRBD1 (5 bases). V was shortened by 3 bases and J by 7 bases, with 24 bases between the two germline ends. Per germline, CDR1 MNHNS and CDR2 SASEGT. This CDR3 is 17 amino acids long. Written as DNA, the CDR3 is TGTGCCAGCAGTGATCAACCGGGACCCAAAACGCTCGGTGGCTACACCTTC. It is translated as CASSDQPGPKTLGGYTF.

The chain is built from TRBV5-6 and TRBJ1-6; 10 bases match TRBD1. This CDR3 is 13 amino acids long. Germline-derived CDR1 and CDR2 are SGHDT and YYEEEE. The V gene end was trimmed by 6 bases and the J gene end by 9 bases; junction bases not matched to a gene: 3. CDR3 DNA: TGTGCCAGCACCGGGACAGGGGTTTCACCCCTCCACTTT. Protein: CASTGTGVSPLHF.

Here the CDR3 reads CATSRDRTENEKLFF. The CDR3 coding sequence is TGTGCCACCAGCAGGGACAGGACAGAAAATGAAAAACTGTTTTTT. This rearrangement joins TRBV15 to TRBJ1-4; TRBD1 matches 7 bases. The J segment lost 5 bases and the V segment lost 3 bases, leaving 6 bases of the junction unmatched. The CDR3 is made up of 15 amino acids. Germline CDR1 is LNHNV and CDR2 is YYDKDF (reference sequence).

V gene TRBV7-3 combines with J gene TRBJ2-3; D is possibly TRBD2 (5 bases). Trimming took off 1 base at V and 0 bases at J, with 17 bases between the two ends. Germline V gene data show CDR1 as SGHTA and CDR2 as FQGTGA. The CDR3 sequence is 18 residues long. The CDR3 DNA follows: TGTGCCAGCAGCTTAAGGGTCTCTAGCTTTCCTAGCACAGATACGCAGTATTTT. Protein: CASSLRVSSFPSTDTQYF.

This clone was counted only a few times. V gene TRBV2 combines with J gene TRBJ1-5, with D tentatively TRBD1 (6 bases). The CDR3 is 17 amino acids. Germline V CDR1 and CDR2: SNHLY, FYNNEI. Trimming stripped 5 bases from V and 1 base from J, with 18 bases between. The CDR3 is CASSRQVPRASNQPQHF. CDR3 DNA sequence: TGTGCCAGCAGTAGACAGGTTCCCCGGGCGAGCAATCAGCCCCAGCATTTT. Using reference TRBV2 and TRBJ1-5 for the parts outside the CDR3, the full variable domain is EPEVTQTPSHQVTQMGQEVILRCVPISNHLYFYWYRQILGQKVEFLVSFYNNEISEKSEIFDDQFSVERPDGSNFTLKIRSTKLEDSAMYFCASSRQVPRASNQPQHFGDGTRLSIL.

The chain employs TRBV27 and TRBJ1-6, with 8 bases lining up with TRBD1. Germline CDR1 is MNHEY and CDR2 is SMNVEV (reference sequence). With 2 bases clipped from V and 10 bases from J, the junction kept 7 bases outside the gene matches. CDR3 length: 15 amino acids. Here the CDR3 reads CASSLTQGASSPLHF. In DNA form, the CDR3 reads TGTGCCAGCAGTTTAACTCAGGGGGCGTCGTCACCCCTCCACTTT.

The chain joins TRBV24-1 to TRBJ2-3; no firm D call. This CDR3 spans 14 amino acids. Trimming removed 7 bases from V and 1 base from J, with 11 bases in between. Per the germline V gene, CDR1 is KGHDR and CDR2 is SFDVKD. For the CDR3, the DNA is TGTGCCACCAGCTTAGGGATTCGCACAGATACGCAGTATTTT. It yields the protein CATSLGIRTDTQYF.

The V call is TRBV10-1, the J call TRBJ2-3; possibly TRBD2 for D (5 bases). The CDR3 runs to 15 residues. Germline V lookup: CDR1 WNHNN, CDR2 SYGVQD (reference sequence). V lost 0 bases and J lost 3, with 10 bases in between. The CDR3 sequence: CASSESGRMTDTQYF. CDR3 in DNA: TGCGCCAGCAGTGAGTCTGGGAGAATGACAGATACGCAGTATTTT.

With respect to this clone: One junction end disagrees with the germline gene, perhaps due to a read error. The CDR3 DNA is TGTGCCAGCAGTTACTCGATGTCCTACCGGCTAGGGAGGAACTTT. It is translated as CASSYSMSYRLGRNF. The J gene is TRBJ1-6, the V gene TRBV6-5; unclear D gene. Germline V lookup: CDR1 MNHEY, CDR2 SVGAGI. The length of the CDR3 is 15 residues.

This clone has a handful of counts. The rearrangement joins TRBV3-1 (or the pseudogene TRBV3-2) to TRBJ1-1; 8 positions match TRBD1. CDR3 length: 15 residues. V gave up 3 bases and J gave up 1 base; unmatched junction bases: 4. Germline V gene lookup returns CDR1 LGHDT and CDR2 YNNKEL (reference sequence). The chain's CDR3 is CASSHGQGANTEAFF. CDR3 bases: TGTGCCAGCAGCCATGGACAGGGCGCGAACACTGAAGCTTTCTTT.

The chain recombines TRBV7-8 with TRBJ1-2; no firm D call. Looked up from germline, CDR1 is SGHVS and CDR2 is FQNEAQ. Trimming stripped 4 bases from V and 0 bases from J, with 12 bases between. The CDR3 is 15 residues long. CDR3 loop: CASSSSAGTNYGYTF. CDR3 DNA sequence: TGTGCCAGCAGCTCGTCGGCCGGGACTAACTATGGCTACACCTTC.

This clone was counted between two and nine times. This sequence joins TRBV5-1 and TRBJ1-3; D gene ambiguous. Germline V gene sequence: CDR1 SGHRS, CDR2 YFSETQ. V dropped 0 bases and J dropped 1 base, with 8 bases sitting between them. The CDR3 runs 15 residues. The DNA for the CDR3 is TGCGCCAGCAGCTTGGAGGCGCGTTCTGGAAACACCATATATTTT. Residues: CASSLEARSGNTIYF.

V and J are TRBV3-1 (or the pseudogene TRBV3-2) and TRBJ1-4; D might be TRBD1 (6 bases). V gave up 4 bases and J gave up 3 bases, with 12 bases separating them. Germline assignment: CDR1 LGHDT and CDR2 YNNKEL (reference sequence). The CDR3 has 15 residues. This CDR3 reads CASSPRTVSNEKLFF. CDR3 sequence (DNA): TGTGCCAGCAGCCCCCGGACAGTCTCTAATGAAAAACTGTTTTTT.

A remark on this clone: Other nucleotide sequences in the sample specify the same CDR3. CDR3 in DNA: TGTGCCAGCTCACCAGGGGTGGACACTGAAGCTTTCTTT. This codes for CASSPGVDTEAFF. The chain combines TRBV18 with TRBJ1-1; D is uncertain. CDR1 and CDR2 (germline): KGHSH, LQKENI. This CDR3 comprises 13 residues. Between the trimmed V and J ends, which lost 2 bases and 3 bases, there was a span of 7 bases.

The sample holds one count of this clone. The rearrangement uses TRBV3-1 (or the pseudogene TRBV3-2) and TRBJ1-2; perhaps TRBD1 as D (6 bases). Germline lookup yields CDR1 LGHDT and CDR2 YNNKEL (reference sequence). The CDR3 covers 15 residues. V was pared by 1 base and J by 7 bases, with 16 bases between. The CDR3 region has the DNA TGTGCCAGCAGCCAAGGTTCGTTGGGGGCACTTGGCTACACCTTC. Translation gives CASSQGSLGALGYTF.

The rearrangement links TRBV7-9 to TRBJ2-5; 10 positions agree with TRBD1. The J segment lost 4 bases and the V segment lost 4 bases, leaving 0 bases of the junction unmatched. The CDR3 has 13 amino acids. CDR1 is SEHNR and CDR2 is FQNEAQ in the germline V gene (reference sequence). CDR3: CASSWTGGETQYF. The CDR3 bases are TGTGCCAGCAGCTGGACAGGGGGAGAGACCCAGTACTTC.

The table lists this clone with a count of one. The rearrangement uses TRBV15 and TRBJ1-5; no firm D call. The CDR3 contains 15 residues. Germline V lookup: CDR1 LNHNV, CDR2 YYDKDF (reference sequence). With 4 bases removed from V and 7 bases from J, the gap between germline ends came to 17 bases. The CDR3 sequence is CATSNSIMQLQPQHF. The CDR3 DNA reads as TGTGCCACCAGCAATAGTATAATGCAGCTCCAGCCCCAGCATTTT.

The V gene is TRBV7-9, the J gene TRBJ2-5; D call uncertain. The CDR3 contains 15 residues. V lost 1 base, J lost 0 bases, and 9 bases lay in between. The germline V gene encodes CDR1 SEHNR and CDR2 FQNEAQ (reference sequence). This CDR3 reads CASSLGQGYQETQYF. CDR3 coding DNA: TGTGCCAGCAGCTTAGGCCAAGGGTACCAAGAGACCCAGTACTTC.

The chain recombines TRBV3-1 (or the pseudogene TRBV3-2) with TRBJ2-1, with D possibly being TRBD1 or TRBD2 (6 bases each). This CDR3 spans 14 amino acids. The V and J ends lost 4 bases and 2 bases respectively, with 9 bases between them. Looked up from germline, CDR1 is LGHDT and CDR2 is YNNKEL (reference sequence). CDR3 nucleotides: TGTGCCAGCAGCCGCCGGGGGCCCTACAATGAGCAGTTCTTC. Protein product: CASSRRGPYNEQFF.

A single count supports this clone. V usage is TRBV3-1 (or the pseudogene TRBV3-2) and J usage is TRBJ1-2; no clear D. This CDR3 comprises 14 residues. The germline V gene has CDR1 LGHDT and CDR2 YNNKEL (reference sequence). The ends were cut back, 6 bases at V and 2 bases at J, with 13 bases in the middle. The CDR3 DNA reads as TGTGCCAGCAGTCCCGGGATAGGGAACTATGGCTACACCTTC. Translated: CASSPGIGNYGYTF.

This clone occurred a few times. The chain uses TRBV24-1 and TRBJ1-2, with D perhaps matching TRBD1 (6 bases). The CDR3 is 15 amino acids. CDR1 and CDR2 (germline): KGHDR, SFDVKD. V gave up 9 bases and J gave up 0 bases, with 16 bases separating them. In DNA form, the CDR3 reads TGTGCCACCCCGTTAAGCCCAGGGGCTAACTATGGCTACACCTTC. It specifies CATPLSPGANYGYTF.

The chain employs TRBV10-2 and TRBJ2-7, with D possibly matching TRBD2 (5 bases). The CDR3 has 13 residues. Germline CDR1 reads WSHSY; CDR2 reads SAAADI. V was trimmed by 5 bases and J by 7 bases, leaving 15 bases between them. The CDR3 loop is CASSSGKTGEQYF. As DNA, the CDR3 is TGCGCCAGCAGTTCCGGGAAAACGGGTGAGCAGTACTTC.

As regards this clone: This specimen includes other DNA sequences encoding the same CDR3. The gene calls are TRBV6-5 and TRBJ1-1; TRBD1 matches 8 bases. The CDR3 length is 12 residues. V was pared by 6 bases and J by 4 bases, with 1 base of the junction left unmatched. Germline V CDR1 and CDR2: MNHEY, SVGAGI. The CDR3: CASRTGGTEAFF. DNA for the CDR3: TGTGCCAGCAGAACAGGGGGCACTGAAGCTTTCTTT.

This sequence joins TRBV5-1 and TRBJ2-1, with TRBD1 as a possible D gene (5 bases). Per germline, CDR1 SGHRS and CDR2 YFSETQ. This CDR3 has 16 amino acids. V was clipped by 0 bases and J by 5 bases, with 15 bases between them. DNA of the CDR3: TGCGCCAGCAGCTTGGAAGGGGCAGGCACCCACAATGAGCAGTTCTTC. Encoded protein: CASSLEGAGTHNEQFF.

This clone appeared a single time. J is TRBJ1-2 and V is TRBV5-1, with D possibly TRBD1 on 6 matching bases. CDR3 length: 17 residues. V was pared by 4 bases and J by 4 bases, with 23 bases between. Per germline, CDR1 SGHRS and CDR2 YFSETQ. The CDR3 reads CASSRGGQTAPGYGYTF. For the CDR3, the DNA is TGCGCCAGCAGCAGAGGGGGGCAGACCGCCCCAGGCTATGGCTACACCTTC.